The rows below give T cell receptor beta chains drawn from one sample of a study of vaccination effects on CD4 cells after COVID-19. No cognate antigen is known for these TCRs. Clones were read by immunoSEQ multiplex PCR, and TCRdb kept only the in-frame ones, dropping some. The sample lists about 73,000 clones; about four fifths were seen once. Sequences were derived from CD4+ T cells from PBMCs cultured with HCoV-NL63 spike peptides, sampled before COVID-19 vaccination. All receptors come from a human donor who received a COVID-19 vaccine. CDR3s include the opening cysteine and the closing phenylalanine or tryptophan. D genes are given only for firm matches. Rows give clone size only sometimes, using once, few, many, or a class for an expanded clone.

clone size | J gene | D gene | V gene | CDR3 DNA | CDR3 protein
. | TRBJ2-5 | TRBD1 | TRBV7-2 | TGTGCCAGCAGATACAAGACAGGGTACCAAGAGACCCAGTACTTC | CASRYKTGYQETQYF
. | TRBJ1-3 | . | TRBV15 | TGTGCCACCAGCAGAGAGGCAAACACCATATATTTT | CATSREANTIYF
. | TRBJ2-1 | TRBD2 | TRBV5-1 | TGCGCCAGCAGCTCCACGGGGGGGGTGGGGCGCAATGAGCAGTTCTTC | CASSSTGGVGRNEQFF
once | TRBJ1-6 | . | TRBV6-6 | TGTGCCAGCAGTCCTCGTTATTCACCCCTCCACTTT | CASSPRYSPLHF
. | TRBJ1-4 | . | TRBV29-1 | TGCAGCGTTGAACAGGGTTTAGGAGAAAAACTGTTTTTT | CSVEQGLGEKLFF
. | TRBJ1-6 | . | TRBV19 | TGTGCCAGTAGCACAGCATATAATTCACCCCTCCACTTT | CASSTAYNSPLHF
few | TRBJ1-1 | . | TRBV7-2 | TGTGCCAGCAGCCCAGACAGGAGCACTGAAGCTTTCTTT | CASSPDRSTEAFF
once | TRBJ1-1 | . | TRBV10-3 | TGTGCCATCAGTCTAAACCTAGAAAGCGCTTTCTTT | CAISLNLESAFF
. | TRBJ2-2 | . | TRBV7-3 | TGTGCCAGCAGCTACGACAGGAGGAACACCGGGGAGCTGTTTTTT | CASSYDRRNTGELFF
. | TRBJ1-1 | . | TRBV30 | TGTGCCTGGAGTGAAATGAACACTGAAGCTTTCTTT | CAWSEMNTEAFF
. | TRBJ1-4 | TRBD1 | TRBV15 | TGTGCCACCAGCAGAGACAGGGGGCAGGAAAAACTGTTTTTT | CATSRDRGQEKLFF
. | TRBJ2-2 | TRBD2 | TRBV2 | TGTGCCAGCAGTGTGCAGCGGGAGAACACCGGGGAGCTGTTTTTT | CASSVQRENTGELFF
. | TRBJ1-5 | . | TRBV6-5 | TGTGCCAGCAGATCTACAGGATATAGCAATCAGCCCCAGCATTTT | CASRSTGYSNQPQHF
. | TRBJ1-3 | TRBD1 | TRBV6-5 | TGTGCCAGCAGCAGACAGGGGGGAGACACCATATATTTT | CASSRQGGDTIYF
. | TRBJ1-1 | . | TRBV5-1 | TGCGCCAGCAGCACCTCGACCGAAGGCAGTGCTTTCTTT | CASSTSTEGSAFF
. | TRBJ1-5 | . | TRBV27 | TGTGCCAGCAGTTTTGGGTATTTGCAGCCCCAGCATTTT | CASSFGYLQPQHF
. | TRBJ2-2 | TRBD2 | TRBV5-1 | TGCGCCAGCACCACATCGGCTAGCGGGGGGGCCGGGGAGCTGTTTTTT | CASTTSASGGAGELFF
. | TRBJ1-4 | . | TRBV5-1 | TGCGCCAGCAGCAATGATAGACCCAATGAAAAACTGTTTTTT | CASSNDRPNEKLFF
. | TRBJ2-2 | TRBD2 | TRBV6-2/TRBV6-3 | TGTGCCAGCAGTTACCCCCTACTAGCGGGGGGGCGCACCGGGGAGCTGTTTTTT | CASSYPLLAGGRTGELFF
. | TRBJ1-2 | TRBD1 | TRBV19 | TGTGCCAGCTCGGGACAGGGAGTGATCCATGGCTACACCTTC | CASSGQGVIHGYTF
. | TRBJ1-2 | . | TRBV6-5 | TGTGCCAGCAGTTACATAGCCCGACCTAACTATGGCTACACCTTC | CASSYIARPNYGYTF
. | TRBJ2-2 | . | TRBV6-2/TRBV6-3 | TGTGCCAGCAGTTACTCTGGCGGGCGGGAGCTGTTTTTT | CASSYSGGRELFF
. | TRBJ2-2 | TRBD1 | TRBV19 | TGTGCCAGTACCGTCACAGGGGTACACACCGGGGAGCTGTTTTTT | CASTVTGVHTGELFF
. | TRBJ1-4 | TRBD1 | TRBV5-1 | TGCGCCAGCAGCAGACCAATGACAGGGGGTGCTAATGAAAAACTGTTTTTT | CASSRPMTGGANEKLFF
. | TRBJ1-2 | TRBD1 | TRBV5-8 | TGTGCCAGCAGCTTGGATCGACAGGGCAGGGGCTATGGCTACACCTTC | CASSLDRQGRGYGYTF
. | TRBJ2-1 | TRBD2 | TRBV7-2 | TGTGCCAGCAGCTTAAGCTTGGGACTAGAGCAGTTCTTC | CASSLSLGLEQFF
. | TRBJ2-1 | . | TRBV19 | TGTGCCAGTAAGAGGCATCCCTACAATGAGCAGTTCTTC | CASKRHPYNEQFF
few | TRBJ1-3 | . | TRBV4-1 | TGCGCCAGCAGCCAAGTTCAGCCCCGTGTGTCTCAAGACTCTCGTTCTGGAAACACCATATATTTT | CASSQVQPRVSQDSRSGNTIYF
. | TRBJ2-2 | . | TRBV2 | TGTGCCAGCAGCGGGGGCCTGAACACCGGGGAGCTGTTTTTT | CASSGGLNTGELFF
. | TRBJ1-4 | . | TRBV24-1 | TGTGCCACCAGTGACCCTGGACAGCCTAATGAAAAACTGTTTTTT | CATSDPGQPNEKLFF
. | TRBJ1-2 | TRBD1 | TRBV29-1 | TGCAGCGTTGAGACAGGGGCGGGTGGCGGCTATGGCTACACCTTC | CSVETGAGGGYGYTF
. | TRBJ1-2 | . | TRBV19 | TGTGCCAGTAGTAGACAGGAGTCCTCCTATGGCTACACCTTC | CASSRQESSYGYTF
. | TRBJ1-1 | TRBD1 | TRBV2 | TGTGCCAGCAGTGAAAGGGGGCTAGGCACTGAAGCTTTCTTT | CASSERGLGTEAFF
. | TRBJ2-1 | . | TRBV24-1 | TGTGCCACCAGTGATGTTGACCGTTACAATGAGCAGTTCTTC | CATSDVDRYNEQFF
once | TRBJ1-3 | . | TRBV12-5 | TGTGCTAGTGGTTTGGTGTTTGGAAACACCATATATTTT | CASGLVFGNTIYF
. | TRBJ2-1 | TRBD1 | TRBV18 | TGTGCCAGCTCCGATTCGGGGACAGCGAGGAATGAGCAGTTCTTC | CASSDSGTARNEQFF
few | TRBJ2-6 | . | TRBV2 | TGTGCCAGCAGTGAAACTGGGGCCAACGTCCTGACTTTC | CASSETGANVLTF
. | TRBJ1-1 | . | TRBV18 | TGTGCCAGCTCACCATCGGGAAACACTGAAGCTTTCTTT | CASSPSGNTEAFF
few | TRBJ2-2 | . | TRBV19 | TGTGCCAGTAGTTCCCCTGGCGGGGAGCTGTTTTTT | CASSSPGGELFF
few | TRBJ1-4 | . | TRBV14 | TGTGCCAGCAGCCAAAATATGGGAAATAATGAAAAACTGTTTTTT | CASSQNMGNNEKLFF
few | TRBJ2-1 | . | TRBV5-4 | TGTGCCAGCAGCCTTTTGGGATACCCACAGTTCTTC | CASSLLGYPQFF
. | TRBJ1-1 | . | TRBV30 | TGTGCCTGGAGTGGGGCAGGGGAGTCGGAAGTTTTCTTT | CAWSGAGESEVFF
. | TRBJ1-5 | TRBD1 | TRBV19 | TGTGCCAGTAGTGGACAGGGGGGGAATCAGCCCCAGCATTTT | CASSGQGGNQPQHF
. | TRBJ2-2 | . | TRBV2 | TGTGCCAGCAGGGACCCTGCGAACACCGGGGAGCTGTTTTTT | CASRDPANTGELFF
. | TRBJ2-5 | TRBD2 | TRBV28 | TGTGCCAGCAGTTCTGGGACCGGGAGGCAGAAAGAGACCCAGTACTTC | CASSSGTGRQKETQYF
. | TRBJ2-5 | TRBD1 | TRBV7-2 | TGTGCCAGCAGTACTCGGGACAGCAAAGAGACCCAGTACTTC | CASSTRDSKETQYF
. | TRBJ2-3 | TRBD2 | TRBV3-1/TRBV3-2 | TGTGCCAGCAGCGTAGCGGGGCCCCGCACAGATACGCAGTATTTT | CASSVAGPRTDTQYF
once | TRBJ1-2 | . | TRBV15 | TGTGCCACCAGCATTGGAAGGCAGTTGGGCCTGGGGGGAGGCTACACCTTC | CATSIGRQLGLGGGYTF
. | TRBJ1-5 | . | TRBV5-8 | TGTGCCAGCAGCCCAGGACAGACTAATAGCAATCAGCCCCAGCATTTT | CASSPGQTNSNQPQHF
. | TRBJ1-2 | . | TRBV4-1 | TGCGCCAGCAGCCAAGTGGTTCCGGTTTTGCTCACCTTC | CASSQVVPVLLTF
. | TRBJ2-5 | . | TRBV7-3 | TGTGCCAGCAGCTTAGGTGTGGTAGGGGAGACCCAGTACTTC | CASSLGVVGETQYF
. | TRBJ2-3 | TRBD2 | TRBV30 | TGTGCCTGGAGCAGACTAGCGGAGTTCACAGATACGCAGTATTTT | CAWSRLAEFTDTQYF
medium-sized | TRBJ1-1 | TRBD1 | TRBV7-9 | TGTGCCAGCAGCCCCTTACAGGGGGCTGGAGCTTTCTTT | CASSPLQGAGAFF
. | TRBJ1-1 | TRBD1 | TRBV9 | TGTGCCAGCAGCGTAGGAATTTGGGGACAGCAGAACACTGAAGCTTTCTTT | CASSVGIWGQQNTEAFF
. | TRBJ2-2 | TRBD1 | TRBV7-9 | TGTGCCAGCAGACGACAGGGGAACACCGGGGAGCTGTTTTTT | CASRRQGNTGELFF
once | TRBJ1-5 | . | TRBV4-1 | TGCGCCAGCAGCCAGGCCAGCTCAGGGTATAGCAATCAGCCCCAGCATTTT | CASSQASSGYSNQPQHF
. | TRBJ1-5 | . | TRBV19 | TGTGCCAGTAAGGGGGTAGTCAATCAGCCCCAGCATTTT | CASKGVVNQPQHF
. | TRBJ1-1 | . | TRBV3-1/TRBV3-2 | TGTGCCAGCAGCCAGGGCAGCTCCATGAACACTGAAGCTTTCTTT | CASSQGSSMNTEAFF
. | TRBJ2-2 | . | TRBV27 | TGTGCCAGCAGTTTATGGGGAACCGGGGAGCTGTTTTTT | CASSLWGTGELFF